This TCR beta chain was profiled in a study of cytomegalovirus exposure and HLA in healthy donors. The germline gives CDR1 SGHTA, CDR2 FQGTGA. Losses at the gene ends were 5 bases for V and 4 bases for J; bases not matched to a gene: 11. This CDR3 is built from 16 residues. This PCR relied on a set of 60 Vbeta primers and 13 Jbeta primers. Data came from immunoSEQ multiplex PCR; TCRdb stores just in-frame clones and leaves some out. In total, the table holds about 140,000 clones. The sequencing input was PBMCs. The receptor was isolated from a woman aged 18 to 35 in good health and CMV-seronegative. The J gene is TRBJ2-1, the V gene TRBV7-3, with 7 positions matching TRBD2. The CDR3 reads CASSPTPGLNYNEQFF. CDR3 bases: TGTGCCAGCAGCCCGACTCCGGGACTAAATTACAATGAGCAGTTCTTC.